Detailed here is one TCR beta chain. Its antigen remains unidentified. No clone much larger than this one lies a single base away; base qualities are absent. The data were taken from a study of blood T cell repertoires in COVID-19 (TCRdb year 2020). Regarding the study in general: The collaborator samples originated in the United States, Italy and Spain and spanned the acute and convalescent phases of COVID-19. The prospective study material was composed of cDNA or gDNA derived from T cells, B-cell-depleted T cells, or PBMCs. A de-identified subject ID, COVID-19 status, age in years and sex were almost always included in the sample metadata. Deeply sampled blood TCRbeta repertoires from subjects exposed to, actively infected with, or recovered from COVID-19 were included in the dataset. The repertoires were released in a freely available public database meant as a resource for research on the immune response to SARS-CoV-2. HLA class I and class II types, where available, came from metadata supplied by the sample provider rather than from assay-based typing. The samples were drawn from the first 160 participants of the ongoing ImmuneRACE study and from more than 1,000 subjects provided by 6 global collaborators.

Overall study results and their limits: How much clinical and demographic metadata was included differed by source and by participant, and the metadata was provided uncurated.

The immunoSEQ Assay, a bias-controlled multiplex PCR, was used to amplify TCRbeta CDR3 regions from genomic DNA. Per the authors' processing: The number of nucleated cells in each sample was estimated by amplification of reference gene primers within the assay. To quantify the absolute abundance of each unique TCRbeta CDR3 rearrangement, sequence reads were collapsed and filtered. For each sample, productive Simpson clonality was calculated as the square root of Simpson's diversity index over productive rearrangements. This immuneACCESS table, as held by TCRdb, lists in-frame sequences with V and J called but not all clones. Of the missing ones, under half trace to an unresolved V gene in checked studies; the others have no known cause. That table gives V, J and clone size, and the DNA gave D and trimming. This sample has under 250,000 clones in its table, and 75% to 90% of those were observed once. Roughly 0.7% of the sample is held by the ten biggest clonotypes.

The junction shows trimming of 0 bases on V and 4 bases on J, and the gene matches do not reach 5 bases of it. The CDR3 runs 15 residues from the cysteine to the phenylalanine. CDR3 DNA only is kept here, 45 bases in frame from base 1. CDR1 and CDR2 (SQVTM, ANQGSEA) derive from the germline V gene. The collaborating institutions used their own protocols to collect whole blood in K2EDTA tubes. For TCRbeta analysis, collaborator samples were shipped as frozen whole blood, as isolated PBMCs, or as DNA extracted from either sample type. The sequenced sample consisted of peripheral blood. The rearrangement combines TRBV29-1 with TRBJ1-2; the central 10 bases match TRBD1. This receptor was identified in a man aged 35 to 55 with acute or convalescent COVID-19. CDR3 loop: CSVEDRWTGGYGYTF. The sequence in DNA is TGCAGCGTTGAAGATCGGTGGACAGGGGGCTATGGCTACACCTTC. The CDR3 plus the reference TRBV29-1 and TRBJ1-2 genes for the other parts give the full variable domain: SAVISQKPSRDICQRGTSLTIQCQVDSQVTMMFWYRQQPGQSLTLIATANQGSEATYESGFVIDKFPISRPNLTFSTLTVSNMSPEDSSIYLCSVEDRWTGGYGYTFGSGTRLTVV.